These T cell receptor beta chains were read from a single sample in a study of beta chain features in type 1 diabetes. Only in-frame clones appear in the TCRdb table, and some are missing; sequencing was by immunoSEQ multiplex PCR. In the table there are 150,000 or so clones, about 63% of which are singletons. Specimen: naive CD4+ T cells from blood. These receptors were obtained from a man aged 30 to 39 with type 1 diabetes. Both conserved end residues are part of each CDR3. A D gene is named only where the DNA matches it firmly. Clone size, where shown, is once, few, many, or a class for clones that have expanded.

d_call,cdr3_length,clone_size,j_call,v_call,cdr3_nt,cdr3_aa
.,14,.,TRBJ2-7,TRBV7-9,TGTGCCAGCAGCTCAGGCACACCACCCTACGAGCAGTACTTC,CASSSGTPPYEQYF
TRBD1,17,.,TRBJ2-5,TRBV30,TGTGCCTGGAGTGTTGTACGTACAGGGGGCGCTGGGGAGACCCAGTACTTC,CAWSVVRTGGAGETQYF
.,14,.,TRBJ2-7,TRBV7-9,TGTGCCAGCACGAGAACCTACCTGACCTACGAGCAGTACTTC,CASTRTYLTYEQYF
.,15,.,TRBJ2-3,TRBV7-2,TGTGCCAGCAGCTTTCGGGCGGGTCAGGAGGATACGCAGTATTTT,CASSFRAGQEDTQYF
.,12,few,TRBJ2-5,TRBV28,TGTGCCAGCAGTTCGGGGCAAGAGACCCAGTACTTC,CASSSGQETQYF
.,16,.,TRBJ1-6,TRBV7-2,TGTGCCAGCAGCTCTTGGCGGCGGAGATATAATTCACCCCTCCACTTT,CASSSWRRRYNSPLHF
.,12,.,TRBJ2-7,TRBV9,TGTGCCAGCAGCGTAGCTAATAACGAGCAGTACTTC,CASSVANNEQYF
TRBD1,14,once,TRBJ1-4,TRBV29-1,TGCAGCGTTGTGGGGGGACAGTTCGGTGAAAAACTGTTTTTT,CSVVGGQFGEKLFF
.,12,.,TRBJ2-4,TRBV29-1,TGCAGCGCCAGCGGCAAGAAAAACATTCAGTACTTC,CSASGKKNIQYF
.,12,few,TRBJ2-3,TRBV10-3,TGTGCCATCAGTGAGTCACGGGATACGCAGTATTTT,CAISESRDTQYF
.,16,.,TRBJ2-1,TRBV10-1,TGCGCCAGCAGTCGACTTACAGGGCGCTCCTACAATGAGCAGTTCTTC,CASSRLTGRSYNEQFF